The rows below give T cell receptor beta chains drawn from one sample of a study of CD8 T cells in ankylosing spondylitis. TCRdb reprocessed the 5' RACE reads via MiXCR and lists one record per CDR3 protein. The table lists 250,000 or so distinct CDR3 sequences, more than 20% of them singletons. What was sequenced was blood, either unsorted or a sorted T cell fraction (not recorded which). The source of these receptors is a male donor with ankylosing spondylitis or in good health (not recorded which). Both conserved end residues are part of each CDR3. A D gene is named only where the DNA matches it firmly. Clone size appears in some rows only: once, few, many, or a class for an expanded clone.

V	J	size	D	CDR3	DNA
TRBV7-2	TRBJ2-2	many	.	CASSILTGELFF	TGTGCCAGCAGCATCCTCACCGGGGAGCTGTTTTTT
TRBV29-1	TRBJ2-7	few	TRBD2	CSVRGLAGESYEQYF	TGCAGCGTCCGTGGACTAGCGGGGGAAAGCTACGAGCAGTACTTC
TRBV12-3/TRBV12-4	TRBJ1-2	few	.	CATRSPNYGYTF	TGTGCCACCCGATCTCCTAACTATGGCTACACCTTC
TRBV29-1	TRBJ2-7	.	TRBD1	CSVEDTGTGTYEQYF	TGCAGCGTTGAAGATACCGGGACAGGGACCTACGAGCAGTACTTC
TRBV6-1	TRBJ2-3	many	TRBD2	CASTLTSGGRSDTQYF	TGTGCCAGCACCTTGACTAGCGGGGGCCGATCGGATACGCAGTATTTT
TRBV20-1	TRBJ2-5	many	TRBD2	CSARDSGTIQETQYF	TGCAGTGCTAGAGATTCCGGGACTATCCAAGAGACCCAGTACTTC
TRBV20-1	TRBJ2-2	few	TRBD2	CSAREASGNTGELFF	TGCAGTGCTAGAGAGGCTAGCGGGAACACCGGGGAGCTGTTTTTT
TRBV11-3	TRBJ2-2	.	.	CASSFGALAGELFF	TGTGCCAGCAGCTTTGGAGCCCTGGCCGGGGAGCTGTTTTTT
TRBV4-1	TRBJ2-4	.	.	CASSQVGGAYGYF	TGCGCCAGCAGCCAAGTAGGGGGGGCGTATGGGTACTTC
TRBV2	TRBJ2-3	.	.	CASNRNPTDTQYF	TGTGCCAGCAACCGGAACCCCACAGATACGCAGTATTTT
TRBV20-1	TRBJ2-1	.	.	CSAAGNEQFF	TGCAGTGCCGCTGGCAATGAGCAGTTCTTC
TRBV29-1	TRBJ1-1	.	.	CSVAVRQGTEAFF	TGCAGCGTTGCCGTACGGCAGGGCACTGAAGCTTTCTTT
TRBV20-1	TRBJ1-1	.	.	CSARIRTEAFF	TGCAGTGCTAGGATAAGAACTGAAGCTTTCTTT
TRBV3-1	TRBJ2-2	many	TRBD1	CASSQRQGASGELFF	TGTGCCAGCAGCCAAAGACAGGGGGCATCCGGGGAGCTGTTTTTT
TRBV3-1	TRBJ2-2	once	.	CASSQGAGAGELFF	TGTGCCAGCAGCCAAGGAGCAGGGGCCGGGGAGCTGTTTTTT
TRBV20-1	TRBJ2-3	.	.	CSAPGLASTDTQYF	TGCAGTGCCCCGGGACTGGCCTCCACAGATACGCAGTATTTT
TRBV20-1	TRBJ1-5	many	.	CSATLDRNQPQHF	TGCAGTGCTACCCTTGACAGGAATCAGCCCCAGCATTTT
TRBV20-1	TRBJ1-4	few	.	CSANRVEKLFF	TGCAGTGCCAACAGAGTTGAAAAACTGTTTTTT
TRBV6-5	TRBJ1-6	many	TRBD1	CASSTRQGSPLHF	TGTGCCAGCAGTACTAGACAGGGTTCACCCCTCCACTTT
TRBV5-6	TRBJ1-4	many	.	CASSRTVSNEKLFF	TGTGCCAGCAGCCGGACAGTCAGTAATGAAAAACTGTTTTTT
TRBV6-1	TRBJ2-4	.	TRBD1	CASSRQGGQSRAAIQYF	TGTGCCAGCAGCCGACAGGGGGGACAATCTCGTGCGGCCATTCAGTACTTC
TRBV20-1	TRBJ2-3	many	.	CSARGLVGLTSTDTQYF	TGCAGTGCTAGGGGTCTTGTCGGGCTTACTAGCACAGATACGCAGTATTTT
TRBV12-3/TRBV12-4	TRBJ2-7	.	TRBD1	CASSGQGYYEQYF	TGTGCCAGCAGCGGACAGGGTTACTACGAGCAGTACTTC
TRBV20-1	TRBJ1-5	many	TRBD1	CSARDWTGGNQPQHF	TGCAGTGCTAGAGACTGGACAGGGGGGAATCAGCCCCAGCATTTT